This record covers a single T cell receptor beta chain. Its specificity is not known. This sample stems from a study of molecular identifiers for immune sequencing clone quantification. Findings and limits, study-wide: Spiked Jurkat TCR RNA from one cell was reportedly detectable among fewer than 1.3 million naive cells.

As CD8+CD4-CCR7+CD45RA+ cells, naive CD8 T cells were sorted. Bulk TCR libraries used previously described methods and listed TCR primers. MiXCR was run by TCRdb on the PCR reads, yielding one entry per CDR3 protein. The sample holds about 640,000 distinct CDR3 sequences, approximately 20% seen once. Germline V gene sequence: CDR1 DFQATT, CDR2 SNEGSKA (reference sequence). V was pared by 4 bases and J by 5 bases, with 28 bases of the junction left unmatched. This CDR3 comprises 20 residues. The clonotype was recovered from a human donor in good health. Some libraries in this study had Jurkat cell RNA spiked in. The chain couples TRBV20-1 to TRBJ2-5; TRBD1 matches at 7 bases. Sequencing input: naive CD8+ T cells from blood, with Jurkat cell RNA spiked in. Noted subset: FACS-sorted CD8+CD4-CCR7+CD45RA+ naive T cells. Here the CDR3 reads CSATLPGQPTENVPRETQYF. Written as DNA, the CDR3 is TGCAGTGCTACCCTCCCGGGACAGCCGACCGAGAACGTCCCGAGGGAGACCCAGTACTTC.